This T cell receptor beta chain was documented in a study of blood T cell repertoires in COVID-19. In the case of this clone: At one boundary the junction diverges from the germline segment, which might be a read error.

The data were produced by immunoSEQ multiplex PCR, yet TCRdb's version contains in-frame clones alone and is incomplete. Among approximately 150,000 clones listed, about 87% were seen once. The V gene's germline CDR1 is KGHSH and CDR2 LQKENI. The CDR3 is made up of 14 amino acids. The chain uses TRBV18 and TRBJ2-1; D remains ambiguous. This TCR was recovered from a man in his sixties who had recovered from COVID-19. Sequenced sample: PBMCs or T cells enriched from blood (not recorded which). CDR3 coding DNA: TGTGCCAGCACACCAGTCGCTAATAACAATGAGCAGTTCTTC. Translated, it gives CASTPVANNNEQFF.